A single T cell receptor beta chain is shown here with its context. Its antigen is as yet unknown. This entry is derived from a study of shared clonotypes between healthy human individuals. Regarding the study as a whole: Naive CD4 clonotypes overlapped across a few donors at about 5.3%.

It was at deep level that the assay was run. An even split of each subset's genomic DNA across several immunoSEQ plates was performed. Method: immunoSEQ multiplex PCR; TCRdb's copy keeps in-frame clones and lacks some. Of about 2.4 million clones listed, 93% are singletons. The donors, healthy adults who were HIV-negative, had experienced no recent acute infections or vaccinations. The TCR originated in a man younger than 30 in good health. Some clones in this sample may be carry-over from other donors' samples. The specimen sequenced was naive CD4+ T cells from PBMCs. Subset denoted: CD45RA+ positively selected.

Here the CDR3 reads CASSDPGYTYEQYF. Here the CDR3 DNA reads TGTGCCAGCAGTGACCCAGGTTATACCTACGAGCAGTACTTC. The V and J genes are TRBV25-1 and TRBJ2-7; D is uncertain. CDR1 is MGHDK and CDR2 is SYGVNS in the germline V gene. The CDR3 is made up of 14 amino acids. Trimming stripped 3 bases from V and 2 bases from J, with 11 bases between.